The 7 T cell receptor beta chains below were found in one sample sequenced in a study of cytomegalovirus exposure and HLA in healthy donors. This PCR relied on a set of 60 Vbeta primers and 13 Jbeta primers. Repertoires were generated with immunoSEQ multiplex PCR, while TCRdb's copy carries only in-frame clones and drops some. The sample includes tens of thousands of clones, 60% to 80% of them seen just once. Sample: PBMCs. These TCRs come from a woman aged 40 to 55 in good health and CMV-seronegative.

This clone was seen only a few times. The chain is built from TRBV4-3 and TRBJ1-4, with a tentative D call TRBD1 (6 bases). The CDR3 spans 15 residues. V gave up 4 bases and J gave up 5 bases, with 14 bases separating them. Per the germline V gene, CDR1 is LGHNA and CDR2 is YSLEER. CDR3 nucleotide sequence: TGCGCCAGCAGCCTGAAGGACAGAGGAAATGAAAAACTGTTTTTT. Amino acid sequence: CASSLKDRGNEKLFF.

The chain links TRBV19 to TRBJ1-1; 10 bases agree with TRBD1. Trimming removed 5 bases from V and 4 bases from J; junction bases left unmatched: 10. The germline V gene has CDR1 LNHDA and CDR2 SQIVND (reference sequence). This CDR3 comprises 16 residues. The CDR3 coding sequence is TGTGCCAGTAGTGCACCGGGACAGGGGTTGGCCACTGAAGCTTTCTTT. This codes for CASSAPGQGLATEAFF.

The CDR3 here is CASSQVGATQYF. Here the CDR3 DNA reads TGCGCCAGCAGCCAAGTGGGGGCGACCCAGTACTTC. V and J are TRBV4-1 and TRBJ2-5; tentative D call: TRBD1 (6 bases). In germline, CDR1 is MGHRA, CDR2 YSYEKL. V was shortened by 1 base and J by 7 bases, with 7 bases between the two germline ends. The CDR3 covers 12 residues.

This chain uses TRBV7-8 with TRBJ2-7; 8 nucleotides agree with TRBD2. V was pared by 4 bases and J by 4 bases, with 9 bases of the junction left unmatched. The CDR3 spans 15 residues. CDR1 and CDR2 from the germline V gene are SGHVS and FQNEAQ. In DNA form, the CDR3 reads TGTGCCAGCAGCTCTTCACGCGGGGGGTATTACGAGCAGTACTTC. It translates to CASSSSRGGYYEQYF.

V is TRBV9 and J is TRBJ2-2; D ambiguous. The germline V and J ends were trimmed by 0 bases and 4 bases, with 4 bases remaining between them. CDR1 is SGDLS and CDR2 is YYNGEE in the germline V gene. The CDR3 is made up of 13 amino acids. The CDR3 loop is CASSVALTGELFF. The DNA of the CDR3 is TGTGCCAGCAGCGTAGCCCTCACCGGGGAGCTGTTTTTT.

This clone was seen only once. The chain couples TRBV7-2 to TRBJ2-3, with 8 bases identical to TRBD1. Germline values: CDR1 SGHTA, CDR2 FQGNSA. V gave up 3 bases and J gave up 6 bases; unmatched junction bases: 2. There are 13 residues in the CDR3. In DNA form, the CDR3 reads TGTGCCAGCAGCTTTCAGGGGGCGGATACGCAGTATTTT. Translation gives CASSFQGADTQYF.

The rearrangement links TRBV6-5 to TRBJ2-1, with a tentative D call TRBD2 (8 bases). V lost 8 bases to trimming and J lost 5 bases, with 19 bases between them. Germline V gene data show CDR1 as MNHEY and CDR2 as SVGAGI. The CDR3 consists of 15 residues. Here the CDR3 reads CASYRGRGANNEQFF. DNA of the CDR3: TGTGCCAGCTATAGGGGGCGGGGGGCGAACAATGAGCAGTTCTTC.